This TCR beta chain comes out of a study of T-cell memory formation after mild COVID-19. Study-wide findings and caveats: Among clones peaking at day 37 in the second wave, SARS-CoV-2 specificity remained unconfirmed. Most CD4+ clones that shrank were in CM and EM, while CD8+ ones turned up in EMRA.

CDR1 is SGHDT, CDR2 YYEEEE, per germline. The CDR3 runs 19 residues. The V and J ends lost 1 base and 0 bases, in that order; junction bases with no gene match: 11. Constant-segment primers were used for 5'RACE, and the resulting TCR alpha and TCR beta cDNA libraries carried sample barcodes and UMIs. TCRdb re-analysed the 5' RACE reads in MiXCR, keeping a single row per CDR3 protein. The sample yields about 50,000 distinct CDR3 sequences, roughly a tenth seen once. This clonotype was seen repeatedly, ten times or more. The target antigen is unknown. This clonotype was sampled from an adult woman who had mild COVID-19 (a few samples of this study predate the infection). Cell type and time point are not known. Material: PBMCs or a T cell subset sorted from them (not recorded which). The rearrangement links TRBV5-6 to TRBJ2-7, with 12 nucleotides matching TRBD1. CDR3 nucleotides: TGTGCCAGCAGCTTGTTACCGGGACAGGGGGCCAGGAGCTCCTACGAGCAGTACTTC. Translation: CASSLLPGQGARSSYEQYF.